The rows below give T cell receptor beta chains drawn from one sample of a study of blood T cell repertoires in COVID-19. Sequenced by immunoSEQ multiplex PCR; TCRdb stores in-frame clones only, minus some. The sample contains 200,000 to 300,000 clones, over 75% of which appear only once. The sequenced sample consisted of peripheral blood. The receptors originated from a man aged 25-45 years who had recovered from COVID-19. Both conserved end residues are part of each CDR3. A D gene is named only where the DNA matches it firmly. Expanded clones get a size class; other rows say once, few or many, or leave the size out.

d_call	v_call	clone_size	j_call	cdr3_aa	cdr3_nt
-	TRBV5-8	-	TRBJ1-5	CASSYDRNQPQHF	TGTGCCAGCAGTTATGACAGAAATCAGCCCCAGCATTTT
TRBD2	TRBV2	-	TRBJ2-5	CASTLYGGAGETQYF	TGTGCCAGCACCCTTTACGGGGGGGCCGGGGAGACCCAGTACTTC
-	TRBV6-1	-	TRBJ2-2	CASSEVRFTGELFF	TGTGCCAGCAGCGAAGTTCGTTTCACCGGGGAGCTGTTTTTT
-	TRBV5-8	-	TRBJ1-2	CASSRREEGYGYTF	TGTGCCAGCAGCCGGAGAGAGGAGGGCTATGGCTACACCTTC
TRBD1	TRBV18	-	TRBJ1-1	CASSPTGPSNTEAFF	TGTGCCAGCTCACCGACAGGGCCATCAAACACTGAAGCTTTCTTT
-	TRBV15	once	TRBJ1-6	CATRGLNNSPLHF	TGTGCCACCAGGGGACTGAATAATTCACCCCTCCACTTT
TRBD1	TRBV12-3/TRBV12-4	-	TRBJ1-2	CASSTDRGRGYTF	TGTGCCAGCAGTACCGACAGGGGCAGGGGCTACACCTTC
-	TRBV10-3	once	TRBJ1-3	CAISESWEDGNTIYF	TGTGCCATCAGTGAGTCGTGGGAGGATGGAAACACCATATATTTT
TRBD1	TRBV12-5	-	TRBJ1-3	CASGFQPSTGTSGNTIYF	TGTGCTAGTGGTTTCCAGCCTTCGACAGGGACCTCTGGAAACACCATATATTTT
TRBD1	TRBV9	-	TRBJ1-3	CASSERGTGASGNTIYF	TGTGCCAGCAGCGAGCGGGGGACAGGGGCCTCTGGAAACACCATATATTTT
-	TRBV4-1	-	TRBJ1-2	CASSPGGSWDYGYTF	TGCGCCAGCAGCCCGGGCGGGTCGTGGGACTATGGCTACACCTTC
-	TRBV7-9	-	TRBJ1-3	CASSHTDGSSGNTIYF	TGTGCCAGCAGCCACACGGACGGGAGCTCTGGAAACACCATATATTTT
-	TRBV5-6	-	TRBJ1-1	CASRQANTEAFF	TGTGCCAGCCGTCAGGCGAACACTGAAGCTTTCTTT
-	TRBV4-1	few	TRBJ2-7	CASSRGTIDEQYF	TGCGCCAGCAGCCGAGGGACAATCGACGAGCAGTACTTC
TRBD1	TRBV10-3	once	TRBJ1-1	CAIAATGGTNTEAFF	TGTGCCATCGCCGCGACAGGGGGCACGAACACTGAAGCTTTCTTT
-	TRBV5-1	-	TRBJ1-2	CASSYNRDNYGYTF	TGCGCCAGCAGCTATAACAGGGATAACTATGGCTACACCTTC
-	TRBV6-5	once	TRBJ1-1	CASSFAAGVDTEAFF	TGTGCCAGCAGTTTCGCCGCGGGGGTTGACACTGAAGCTTTCTTT
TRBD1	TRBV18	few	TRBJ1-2	CASSPGTDFYGYTF	TGTGCCAGCTCACCCGGGACAGATTTCTATGGCTACACCTTC
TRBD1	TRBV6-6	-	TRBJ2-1	CASSYTGGSYNEQFF	TGTGCCAGCAGTTACACAGGGGGCTCTTACAATGAGCAGTTCTTC
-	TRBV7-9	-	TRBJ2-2	CASSSGGPWTGELFF	TGTGCCAGCAGCTCAGGTGGGCCTTGGACCGGGGAGCTGTTTTTT
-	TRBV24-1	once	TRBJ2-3	CATSDSWGADTQYF	TGTGCCACCAGTGATTCTTGGGGGGCAGATACGCAGTATTTT
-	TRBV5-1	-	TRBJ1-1	CASSQKNTEAFF	TGCGCCAGCAGCCAAAAGAACACTGAAGCTTTCTTT